This TCR beta chain was obtained from a study of blood T cell repertoires in COVID-19. Study information: The cDNA or gDNA used as material had been derived from T cells, B-cell-depleted T cells, or PBMCs.

Losses at the gene ends were 8 bases for V and 6 bases for J; bases not matched to a gene: 8. The CDR3 covers 13 residues. Germline CDR1 ENHRY, CDR2 SYGVKD. TCRdb's copy holds only in-frame clones and misses some; the assay was immunoSEQ multiplex PCR. The sample has about 360,000 clones; approximately 86% are singletons. The gene calls are TRBV10-3 and TRBJ2-3; 7 bases line up with TRBD1. The source is a human donor in a cohort sampled during active COVID-19. The sequencing sample was made of peripheral blood. CDR3 nucleotide sequence: TGTGCCATCTGTCAGGGGGATGGGGATACGCAGTATTTT. The encoded protein is CAICQGDGDTQYF.